What follows describes a single T cell receptor beta chain. Its antigen specificity is not known. Base qualities are not at hand, and no much larger clone is one base apart. The trial excluded patients who had a history of autoimmune disease or were on systemic immunosuppression. Peripheral blood for TCR sequencing was drawn from every dose cohort at baseline, at cycle 4 day 1 and at cycle 7 day 1. Samples were obtained from an open-label, multicenter, first-in-human phase I dose-escalation trial of ivuxolimab. Adults with locally advanced or metastatic head and neck squamous cell, hepatocellular, melanoma or renal cell carcinoma were enrolled in the trial. Before TCR sequencing, CD4+ T cells and CD8+ T cells from peripheral blood were sorted into separate populations. The data belong to a study of OX40 agonist ivuxolimab in advanced cancers. Concerning the study at large: The costimulatory receptor OX40 (CD134) was targeted by ivuxolimab, a fully human IgG2 agonistic monoclonal antibody. Three dose-escalation patients achieved partial responses, one with hepatocellular carcinoma and two with cutaneous melanoma. Among the roughly 52 dose-escalation patients, around 20 had hepatocellular carcinoma, 15 or so melanoma, 9 renal cell carcinoma and 9 head and neck cancer. Prior anti-PD-1, anti-PD-L1 or anti-CTLA-4 therapy was permitted, and roughly two fifths of dose-escalation patients had received checkpoint inhibitors. The paper reports the monotherapy dose-escalation portion (N ≈ 50 patients) of the phase I ivuxolimab trial. The point of sequencing TCRbeta in the periphery was to test whether ivuxolimab changed TCR sequence diversity and drove clonal T-cell expansion. Intravenous ivuxolimab was administered to patients every 2 weeks at six dose levels: 0.01, 0.1, 0.3, 1.5, 3 and 10 mg/kg. In the dose-escalation cohort, around four fifths of patients were male, and the mean age was around 60 years, with a range of 23 to 79.

For sequencing of the TCRbeta CDR3 region, genomic DNA was extracted from the sorted cells. The immunoSEQ Assay was used to sequence the TCRbeta CDR3 regions. TCRdb stores this immuneACCESS table with in-frame sequences only. Part of the clones is absent; in the studies checked, under half of the shortfall reflects unresolved V genes, and no reason is known for the rest. Recorded for this sample are 65,000 to 75,000 clones; about 85% of them occurred a single time. About 0.76% of the sample is taken by the ten largest. On the study overall, not on this receptor specifically: Clonal expansion of both CD4+ and CD8+ blood T cells was observed from baseline to week 6 at doses 0.1 to 3.0 mg/kg. Which antigens the clonally expanded peripheral T cells were specific for was not determined. Low levels of normalized T-cell clonal expansion were also seen in some patients who did not respond. After ivuxolimab, expanded clones were on average more numerous among CD8+ T cells than among CD4+ T cells. Partial responders in the 0.1-3.0 mg/kg groups had among the lowest normalized peripheral clonal expansion, especially among CD8+ T cells.

CDR1 and CDR2 were assigned from the germline V gene (reference sequence) as MNHNY and SVGAGI. Taken from cysteine to phenylalanine, the CDR3 has 16 residues. The kept DNA is CDR3 alone, 48 bases in frame from the first base. Deletion took 6 bases off V and 2 bases off J, with a span of 19 bases between the germline ends. This sequence was found in an adult with an advanced solid tumor such as melanoma, head and neck, liver or kidney cancer. This specimen was CD4+ or CD8+ T cells sorted from blood, taken in a trial of the OX40 agonist ivuxolimab. The chain uses TRBV6-6 and TRBJ2-5, and the D gene may be TRBD2, 7 bases matching. The DNA is TGTGCCAGCAGATCCCTACCGGGGGGCCCTCAAGAGACCCAGTACTTC. It encodes CASRSLPGGPQETQYF.